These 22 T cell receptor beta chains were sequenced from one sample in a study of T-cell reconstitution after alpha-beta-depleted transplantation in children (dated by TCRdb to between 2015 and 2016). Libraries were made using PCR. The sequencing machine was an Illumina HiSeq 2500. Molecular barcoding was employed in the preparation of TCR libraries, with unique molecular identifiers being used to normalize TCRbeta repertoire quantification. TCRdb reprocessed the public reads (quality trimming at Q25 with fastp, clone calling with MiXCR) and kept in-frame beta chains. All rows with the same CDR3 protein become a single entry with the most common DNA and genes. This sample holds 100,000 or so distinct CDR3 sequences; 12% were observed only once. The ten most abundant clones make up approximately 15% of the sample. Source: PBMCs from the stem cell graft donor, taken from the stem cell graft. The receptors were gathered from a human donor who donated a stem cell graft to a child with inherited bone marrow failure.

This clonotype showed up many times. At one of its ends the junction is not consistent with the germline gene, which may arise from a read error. The CDR3 region is CASTQANGGSGELFF. Here the CDR3 DNA reads TGCGCCAGCACCCAAGCTAACGGGGGGTCCGGGGAGCTGTTTTTT. V gene TRBV4-3 combines with J gene TRBJ2-2; 7 bases are shared with TRBD2. The CDR3 totals 15 residues. Germline CDR1 and CDR2: LGHNA and YSLEER.

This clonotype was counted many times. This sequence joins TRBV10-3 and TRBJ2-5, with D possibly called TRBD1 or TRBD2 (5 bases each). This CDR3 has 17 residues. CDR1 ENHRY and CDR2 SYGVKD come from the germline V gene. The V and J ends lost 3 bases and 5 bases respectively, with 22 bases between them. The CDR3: CAISDRGPGLASETQYF. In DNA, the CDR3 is TGTGCCATCAGTGACCGGGGCCCCGGGCTGGCAAGTGAGACCCAGTACTTC.

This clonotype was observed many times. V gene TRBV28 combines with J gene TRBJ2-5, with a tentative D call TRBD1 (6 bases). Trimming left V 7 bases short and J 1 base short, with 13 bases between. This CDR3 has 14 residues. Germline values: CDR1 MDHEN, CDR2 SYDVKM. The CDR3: CASTPAGAQETQYF. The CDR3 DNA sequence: TGTGCCAGCACCCCTGCAGGGGCCCAAGAGACCCAGTACTTC.

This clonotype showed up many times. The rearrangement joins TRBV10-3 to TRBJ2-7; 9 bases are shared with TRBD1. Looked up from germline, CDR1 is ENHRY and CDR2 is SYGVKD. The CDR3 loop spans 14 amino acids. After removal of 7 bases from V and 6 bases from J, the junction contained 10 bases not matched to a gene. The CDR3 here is CAIMMGTGLSEQYF. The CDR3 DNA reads TGTGCCATCATGATGGGGACAGGGCTCTCCGAGCAGTACTTC.

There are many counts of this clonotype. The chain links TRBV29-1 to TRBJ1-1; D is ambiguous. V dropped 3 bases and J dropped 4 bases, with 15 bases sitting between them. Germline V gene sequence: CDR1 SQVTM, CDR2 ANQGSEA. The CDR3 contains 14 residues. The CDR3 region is CSVDPEHLSTEAFF. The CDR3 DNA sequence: TGCAGCGTTGACCCCGAACACTTGAGCACTGAAGCTTTCTTT.

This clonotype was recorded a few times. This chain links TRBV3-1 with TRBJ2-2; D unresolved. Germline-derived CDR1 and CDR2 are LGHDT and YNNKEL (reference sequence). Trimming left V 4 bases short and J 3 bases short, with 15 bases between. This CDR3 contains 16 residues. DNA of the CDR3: TGTGCCAGCAGCCCCAGACGGAGCACGCACACCGGGGAGCTGTTTTTT. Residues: CASSPRRSTHTGELFF.

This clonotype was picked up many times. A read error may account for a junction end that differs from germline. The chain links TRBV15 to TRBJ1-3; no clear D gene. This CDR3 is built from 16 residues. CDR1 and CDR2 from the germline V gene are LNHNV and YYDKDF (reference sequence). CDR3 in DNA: TGTGCCACCAGCAGAGAAAGCCTCCCTTCTGAAAACACCATATATTTT. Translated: CATSRESLPSENTIYF.

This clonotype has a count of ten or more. In DNA, the CDR3 is TGCAGTGCTGCCCCTAGTTTCATGAACACTGAAGCTTTCTTT. Translation: CSAAPSFMNTEAFF. V and J are TRBV20-1 and TRBJ1-1; the D is unclear. The CDR3 has 14 residues. Germline CDR1 reads DFQATT; CDR2 reads SNEGSKA (reference sequence). The V and J ends lost 5 bases and 0 bases respectively, with 13 bases between them.

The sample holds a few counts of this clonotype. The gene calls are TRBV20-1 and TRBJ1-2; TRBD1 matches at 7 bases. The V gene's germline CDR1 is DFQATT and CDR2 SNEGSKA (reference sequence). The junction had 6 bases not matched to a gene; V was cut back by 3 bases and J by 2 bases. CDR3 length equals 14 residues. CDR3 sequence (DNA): TGCAGTGCTAGTCCCCGGACAGGCAACTATGGCTACACCTTC. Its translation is CSASPRTGNYGYTF.

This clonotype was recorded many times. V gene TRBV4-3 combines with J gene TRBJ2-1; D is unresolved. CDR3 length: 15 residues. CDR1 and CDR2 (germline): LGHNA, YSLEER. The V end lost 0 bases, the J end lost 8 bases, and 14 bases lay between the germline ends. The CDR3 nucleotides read TGCGCCAGCAGCCAAGAAGGCAGACCGGTCGATGAGCAGTTCTTC. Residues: CASSQEGRPVDEQFF.

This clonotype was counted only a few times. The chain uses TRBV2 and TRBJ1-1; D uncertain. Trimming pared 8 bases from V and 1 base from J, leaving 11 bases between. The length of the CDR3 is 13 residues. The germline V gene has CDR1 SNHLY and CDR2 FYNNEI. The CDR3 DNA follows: TGTGCCAGCGCCGTAACCGAGAACACTGAAGCTTTCTTT. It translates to CASAVTENTEAFF.

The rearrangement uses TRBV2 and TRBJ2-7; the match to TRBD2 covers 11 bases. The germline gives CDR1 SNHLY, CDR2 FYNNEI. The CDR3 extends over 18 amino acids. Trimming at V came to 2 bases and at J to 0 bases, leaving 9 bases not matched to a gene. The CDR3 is CASSETQLAGGLSYEQYF. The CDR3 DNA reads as TGTGCCAGCAGTGAAACCCAGCTAGCGGGGGGCCTCTCCTACGAGCAGTACTTC.

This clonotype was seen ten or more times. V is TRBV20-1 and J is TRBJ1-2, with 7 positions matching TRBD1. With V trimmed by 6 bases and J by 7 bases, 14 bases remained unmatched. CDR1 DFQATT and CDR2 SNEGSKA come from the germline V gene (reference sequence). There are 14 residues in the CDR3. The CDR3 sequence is CSAEESGTVGGYTF. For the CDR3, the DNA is TGCAGTGCAGAGGAATCCGGGACAGTGGGTGGCTACACCTTC.

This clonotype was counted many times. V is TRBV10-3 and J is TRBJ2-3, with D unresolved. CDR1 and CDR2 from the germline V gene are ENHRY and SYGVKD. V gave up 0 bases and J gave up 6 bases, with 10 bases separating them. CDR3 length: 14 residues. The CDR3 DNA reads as TGTGCCATCAGTGAGTCGTCGTCCGAGGATACGCAGTATTTT. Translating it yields CAISESSSEDTQYF.

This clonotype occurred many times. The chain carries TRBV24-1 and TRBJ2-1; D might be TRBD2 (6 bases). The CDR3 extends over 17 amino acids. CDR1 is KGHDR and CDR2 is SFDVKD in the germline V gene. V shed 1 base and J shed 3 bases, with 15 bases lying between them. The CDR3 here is CATSDFRLGSVYNEQFF. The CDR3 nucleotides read TGTGCCACCAGTGATTTTAGACTAGGTTCTGTCTACAATGAGCAGTTCTTC.

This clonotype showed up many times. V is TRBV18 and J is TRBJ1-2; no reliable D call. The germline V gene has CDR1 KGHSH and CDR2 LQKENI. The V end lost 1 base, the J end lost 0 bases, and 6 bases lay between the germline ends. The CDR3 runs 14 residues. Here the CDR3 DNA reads TGTGCCAGCTCACCACTGGGAGCTAACTATGGCTACACCTTC. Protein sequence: CASSPLGANYGYTF.

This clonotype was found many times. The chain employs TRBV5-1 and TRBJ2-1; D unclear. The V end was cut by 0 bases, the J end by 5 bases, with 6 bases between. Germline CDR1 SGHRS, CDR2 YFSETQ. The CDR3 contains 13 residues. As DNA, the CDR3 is TGCGCCAGCAGCTTGGTACCCAACAATGAGCAGTTCTTC. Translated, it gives CASSLVPNNEQFF.

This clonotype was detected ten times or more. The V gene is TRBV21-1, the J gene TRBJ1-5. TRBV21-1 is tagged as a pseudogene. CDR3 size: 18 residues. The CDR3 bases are TGTGCCAGCAGCAAATACACGCGCAGATTCGTCAGCAATCAGCCCCAGCATTTT. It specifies CASSKYTRRFVSNQPQHF.

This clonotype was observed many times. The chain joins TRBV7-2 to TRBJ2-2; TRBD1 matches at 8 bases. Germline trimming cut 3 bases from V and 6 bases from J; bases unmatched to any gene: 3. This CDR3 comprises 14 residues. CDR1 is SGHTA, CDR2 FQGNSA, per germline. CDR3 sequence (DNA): TGTGCCAGCAGCTTCAACAGGGGGGCCGGGGAGCTGTTTTTT. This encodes CASSFNRGAGELFF.

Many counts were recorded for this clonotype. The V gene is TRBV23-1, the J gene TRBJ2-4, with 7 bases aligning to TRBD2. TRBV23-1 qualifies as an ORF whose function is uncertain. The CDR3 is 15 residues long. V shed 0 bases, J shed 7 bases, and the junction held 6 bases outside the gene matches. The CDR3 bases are TGCGCCAGCAGTCAATCGGCATGGGGGGGTAACATTCAGTACTTC. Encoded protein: CASSQSAWGGNIQYF.

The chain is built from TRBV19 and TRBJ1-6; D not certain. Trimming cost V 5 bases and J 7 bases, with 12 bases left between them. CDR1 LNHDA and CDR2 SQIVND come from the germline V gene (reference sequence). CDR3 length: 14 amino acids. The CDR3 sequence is CASSFGVSNSPLHF. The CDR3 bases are TGTGCCAGTAGTTTCGGGGTATCCAATTCACCCCTCCACTTT. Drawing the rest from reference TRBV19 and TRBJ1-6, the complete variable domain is DGGITQSPKYLFRKEGQNVTLSCEQNLNHDAMYWYRQDPGQGLRLIYYSQIVNDFQKGDIAEGYSVSREKKESFPLTVTSAQKNPTAFYLCASSFGVSNSPLHFGNGTRLTVT.

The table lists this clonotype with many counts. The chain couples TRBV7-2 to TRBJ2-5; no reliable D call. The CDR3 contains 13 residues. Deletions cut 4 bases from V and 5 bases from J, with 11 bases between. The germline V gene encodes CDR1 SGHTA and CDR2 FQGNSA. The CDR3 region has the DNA TGTGCCAGCAGCTCTCTAGGAGTGGAGACCCAGTACTTC. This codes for CASSSLGVETQYF.